The T cell receptor beta chain described here comes from a study of blood T cell repertoires in COVID-19. CDR3 length: 13 residues. Germline trimming cut 5 bases from V and 7 bases from J; bases unmatched to any gene: 8. The germline gives CDR1 LNHDA, CDR2 SQIVND (reference sequence). Two negative PCRs, clearance, or symptom resolution were required of recovered Cohort 3 donors. Generated by immunoSEQ multiplex PCR, the TCRdb table keeps only in-frame clones and is missing some. The sample has a few hundred thousand clones; roughly 87% are singletons. V and J are TRBV19 and TRBJ2-7, with 7 bases that match TRBD1. The source material was PBMCs or T cells enriched from blood (not recorded which). This clonotype was obtained from a woman aged 45-65 years who had recovered from COVID-19. The CDR3 region has the DNA TGTGCCAGTAGTCCCAAGGGGGCTCAAGAGCAGTACTTC. Its protein is CASSPKGAQEQYF.